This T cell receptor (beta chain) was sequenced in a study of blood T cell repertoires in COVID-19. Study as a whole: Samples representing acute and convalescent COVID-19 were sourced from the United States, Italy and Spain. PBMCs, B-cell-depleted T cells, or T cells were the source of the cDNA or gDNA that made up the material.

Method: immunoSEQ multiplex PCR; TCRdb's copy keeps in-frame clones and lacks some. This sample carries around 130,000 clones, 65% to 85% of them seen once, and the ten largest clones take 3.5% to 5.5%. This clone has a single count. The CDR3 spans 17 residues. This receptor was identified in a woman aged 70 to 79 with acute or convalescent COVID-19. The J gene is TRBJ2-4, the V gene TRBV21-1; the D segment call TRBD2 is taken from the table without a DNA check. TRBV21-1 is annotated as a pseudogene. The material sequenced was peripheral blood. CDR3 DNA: TGTGCCAGCAGCAAAGATCGGCCGAGACTAGCCAAAAACATTCAGTACTTC. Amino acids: CASSKDRPRLAKNIQYF.